This TCR beta chain appears in the sequencing data of a study of glioma-infiltrating T cells after dendritic cell vaccination. The data were produced by immunoSEQ multiplex PCR, yet TCRdb's version contains in-frame clones alone and is incomplete. Among roughly 51,000 clones listed, 65% to 90% were seen once. Germline assignment: CDR1 SGDLS and CDR2 YYNGEE. The CDR3 totals 14 residues. Losses at the gene ends were 0 bases for V and 2 bases for J; bases not matched to a gene: 2. The sequencing here drew on blood, taken before dendritic cell vaccination. The rearrangement uses TRBV9 and TRBJ2-7, with 7 positions matching TRBD1. This receptor was taken from a human donor with glioblastoma. CDR3 protein: CASSVEQGPYEQYF. The CDR3 DNA sequence: TGTGCCAGCAGCGTAGAACAGGGGCCCTACGAGCAGTACTTC. Full variable domain (missing parts from reference TRBV9 and TRBJ2-7): DSGVTQTPKHLITATGQRVTLRCSPRSGDLSVYWYQQSLDQGLQFLIQYYNGEERAKGNILERFSAQQFPDLHSELNLSSLELGDSALYFCASSVEQGPYEQYFGPGTRLTVT.